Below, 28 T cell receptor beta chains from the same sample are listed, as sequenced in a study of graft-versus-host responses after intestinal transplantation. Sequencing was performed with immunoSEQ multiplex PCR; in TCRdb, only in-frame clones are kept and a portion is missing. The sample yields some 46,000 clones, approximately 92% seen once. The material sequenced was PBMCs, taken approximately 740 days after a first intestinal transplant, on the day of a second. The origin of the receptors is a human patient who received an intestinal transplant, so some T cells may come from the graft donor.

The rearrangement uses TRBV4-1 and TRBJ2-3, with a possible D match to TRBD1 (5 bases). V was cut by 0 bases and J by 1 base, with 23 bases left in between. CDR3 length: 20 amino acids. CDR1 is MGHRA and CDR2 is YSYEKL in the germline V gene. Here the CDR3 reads CASSQDNRGILFWGTDTQYF. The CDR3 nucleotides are TGCGCCAGCAGCCAAGATAATAGGGGAATCCTGTTCTGGGGCACAGATACGCAGTATTTT.

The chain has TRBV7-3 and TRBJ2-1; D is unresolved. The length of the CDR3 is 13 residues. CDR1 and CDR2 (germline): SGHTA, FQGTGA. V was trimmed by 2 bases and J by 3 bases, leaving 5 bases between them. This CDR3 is CASSLASYNEQFF. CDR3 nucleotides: TGTGCCAGCAGCTTAGCTAGCTACAATGAGCAGTTCTTC.

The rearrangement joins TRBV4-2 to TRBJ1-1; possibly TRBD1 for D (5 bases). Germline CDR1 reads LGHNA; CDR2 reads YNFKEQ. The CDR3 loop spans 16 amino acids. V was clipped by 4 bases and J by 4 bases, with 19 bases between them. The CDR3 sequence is CASSPSNWGTTTEAFF. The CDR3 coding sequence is TGTGCCAGCAGCCCTTCGAATTGGGGGACGACCACTGAAGCTTTCTTT.

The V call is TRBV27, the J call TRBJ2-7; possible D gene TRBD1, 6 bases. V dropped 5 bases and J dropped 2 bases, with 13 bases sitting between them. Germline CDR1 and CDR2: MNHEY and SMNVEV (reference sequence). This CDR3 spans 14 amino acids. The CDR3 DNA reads TGTGCCAGCAGTGCCACGGGACAAACCTACGAGCAGTACTTC. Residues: CASSATGQTYEQYF.

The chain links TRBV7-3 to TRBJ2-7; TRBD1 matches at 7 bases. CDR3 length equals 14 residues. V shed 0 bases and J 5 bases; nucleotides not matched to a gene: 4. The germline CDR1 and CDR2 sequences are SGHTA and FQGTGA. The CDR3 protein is CASSLTGGLNEQYF. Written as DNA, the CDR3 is TGTGCCAGCAGCTTAACAGGGGGCTTAAACGAGCAGTACTTC. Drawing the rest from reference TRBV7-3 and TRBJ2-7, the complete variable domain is GAGVSQTPSNKVTEKGKYVELRCDPISGHTALYWYRQSLGQGPEFLIYFQGTGAADDSGLPNDRFFAVRPEGSVSTLKIQRTERGDSAVYLCASSLTGGLNEQYFGPGTRLTVT.

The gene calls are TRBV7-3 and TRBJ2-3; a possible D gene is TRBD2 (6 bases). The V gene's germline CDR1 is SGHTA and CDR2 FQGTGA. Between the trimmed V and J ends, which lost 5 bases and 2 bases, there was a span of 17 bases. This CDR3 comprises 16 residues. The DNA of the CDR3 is TGTGCCAGCAGCGCCCTTGGTGGGGGACTCACAGATACGCAGTATTTT. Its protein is CASSALGGGLTDTQYF.

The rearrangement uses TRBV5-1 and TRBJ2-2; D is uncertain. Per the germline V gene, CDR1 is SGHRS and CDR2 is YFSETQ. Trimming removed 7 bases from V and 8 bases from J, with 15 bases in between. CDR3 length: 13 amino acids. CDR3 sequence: CASSPSIEGELFF. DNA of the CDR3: TGCGCCAGCTCTCCAAGCATTGAAGGGGAGCTGTTTTTT.

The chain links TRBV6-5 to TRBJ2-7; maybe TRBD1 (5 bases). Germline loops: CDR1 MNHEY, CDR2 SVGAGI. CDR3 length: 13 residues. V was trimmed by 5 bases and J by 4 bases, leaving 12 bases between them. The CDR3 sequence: CASSPQDGYEQYF. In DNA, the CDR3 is TGTGCCAGCAGTCCACAGGACGGTTACGAGCAGTACTTC.

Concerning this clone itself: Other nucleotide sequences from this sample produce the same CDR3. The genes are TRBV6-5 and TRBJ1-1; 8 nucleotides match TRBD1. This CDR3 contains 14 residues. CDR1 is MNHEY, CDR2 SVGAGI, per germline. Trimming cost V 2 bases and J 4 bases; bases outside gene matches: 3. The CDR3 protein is CASSYTDRVTEAFF. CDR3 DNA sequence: TGTGCCAGCAGTTACACGGACAGGGTCACTGAAGCTTTCTTT.

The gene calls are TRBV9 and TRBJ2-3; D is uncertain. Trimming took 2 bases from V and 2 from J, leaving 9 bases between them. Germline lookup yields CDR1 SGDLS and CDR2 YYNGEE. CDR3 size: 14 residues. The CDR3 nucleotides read TGTGCCAGCAGCGTCTCCGACACCACAGATACGCAGTATTTT. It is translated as CASSVSDTTDTQYF.

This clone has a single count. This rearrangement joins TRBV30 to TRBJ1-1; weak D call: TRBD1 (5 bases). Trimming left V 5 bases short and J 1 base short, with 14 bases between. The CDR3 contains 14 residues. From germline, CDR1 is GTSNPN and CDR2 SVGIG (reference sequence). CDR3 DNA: TGTGCCTGGTGGAGGCAGGGTGGGAACACTGAAGCTTTCTTT. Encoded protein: CAWWRQGGNTEAFF.

The CDR3 protein is CASTDRGHNQPQHF. DNA of the CDR3: TGTGCCAGCACAGACAGGGGTCACAATCAGCCCCAGCATTTT. The chain is built from TRBV19 and TRBJ1-5; 8 bases agree with TRBD1. The germline gives CDR1 LNHDA, CDR2 SQIVND (reference sequence). There are 14 residues in the CDR3. V trimming: 9 bases; J trimming: 3 bases; junction bases outside the gene matches: 7.

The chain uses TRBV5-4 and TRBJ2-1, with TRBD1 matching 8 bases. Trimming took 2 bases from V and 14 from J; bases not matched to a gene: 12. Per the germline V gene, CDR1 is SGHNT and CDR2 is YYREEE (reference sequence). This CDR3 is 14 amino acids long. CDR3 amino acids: CASSLNLGQGGKFF. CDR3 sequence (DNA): TGTGCCAGCAGCTTAAACCTTGGACAGGGTGGTAAGTTCTTC. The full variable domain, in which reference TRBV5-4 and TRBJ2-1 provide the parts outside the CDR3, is ETGVTQSPTHLIKTRGQQVTLRCSSQSGHNTVSWYQQALGQGPQFIFQYYREEENGRGNFPPRFSGLQFPNYSSELNVNALELDDSALYLCASSLNLGQGGKFFGPGTRLTVL.

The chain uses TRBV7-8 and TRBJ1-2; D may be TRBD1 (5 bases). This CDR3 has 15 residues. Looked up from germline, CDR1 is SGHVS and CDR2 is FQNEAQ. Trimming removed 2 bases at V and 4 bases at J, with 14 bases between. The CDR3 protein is CASSLSGGGGYGYTF. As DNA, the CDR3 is TGTGCCAGCAGCTTATCTGGCGGGGGAGGCTATGGCTACACCTTC.

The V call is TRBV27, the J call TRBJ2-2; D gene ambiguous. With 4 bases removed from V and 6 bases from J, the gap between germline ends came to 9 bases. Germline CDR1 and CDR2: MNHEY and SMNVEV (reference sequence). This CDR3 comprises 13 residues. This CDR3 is CASSWAFAGELFF. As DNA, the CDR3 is TGTGCCAGCAGTTGGGCTTTCGCCGGGGAGCTGTTTTTT.

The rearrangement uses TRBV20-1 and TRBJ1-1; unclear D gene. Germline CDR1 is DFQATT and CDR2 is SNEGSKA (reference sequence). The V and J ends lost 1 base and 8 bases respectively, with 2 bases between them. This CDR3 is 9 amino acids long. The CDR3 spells CSARGEAFF. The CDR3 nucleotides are TGCAGTGCTAGAGGGGAAGCTTTCTTT.

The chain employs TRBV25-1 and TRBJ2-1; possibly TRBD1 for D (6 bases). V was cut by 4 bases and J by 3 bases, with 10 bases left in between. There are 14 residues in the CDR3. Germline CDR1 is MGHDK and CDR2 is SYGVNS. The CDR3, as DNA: TGTGCCAGCAGTGCGACAGGCCTCTACAATGAGCAGTTCTTC. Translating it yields CASSATGLYNEQFF. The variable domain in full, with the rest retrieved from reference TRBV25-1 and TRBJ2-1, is EADIYQTPRYLVIGTGKKITLECSQTMGHDKMYWYQQDPGMELHLIHYSYGVNSTEKGDLSSESTVSRIRTEHFPLTLESARPSHTSQYLCASSATGLYNEQFFGPGTRLTVL.

The CDR3 protein is CASSYGQGGTEAFF. The CDR3 coding sequence is TGTGCCAGCAGCTACGGACAGGGGGGCACTGAAGCTTTCTTT. The chain couples TRBV7-2 to TRBJ1-1; 10 bases fit TRBD1. Germline lookup yields CDR1 SGHTA and CDR2 FQGNSA. The CDR3 totals 14 residues. Unmatched junction bases numbered 3, after V lost 4 bases and J lost 4 bases.

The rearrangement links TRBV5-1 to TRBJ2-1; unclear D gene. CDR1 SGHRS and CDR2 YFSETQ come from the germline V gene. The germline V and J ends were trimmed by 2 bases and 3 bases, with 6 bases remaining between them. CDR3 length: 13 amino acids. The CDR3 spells CASSFGSYNEQFF. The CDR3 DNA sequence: TGCGCCAGCAGCTTCGGCAGCTACAATGAGCAGTTCTTC.

In DNA form, the CDR3 reads TGTGCCACCAGCAAGGACAATGAGCAGTTCTTC. Translated: CATSKDNEQFF. J is TRBJ2-1 and V is TRBV15; D remains unclear. The V and J ends lost 4 bases and 5 bases respectively, with 3 bases between them. The CDR3 consists of 11 residues. Germline loops: CDR1 LNHNV, CDR2 YYDKDF (reference sequence).

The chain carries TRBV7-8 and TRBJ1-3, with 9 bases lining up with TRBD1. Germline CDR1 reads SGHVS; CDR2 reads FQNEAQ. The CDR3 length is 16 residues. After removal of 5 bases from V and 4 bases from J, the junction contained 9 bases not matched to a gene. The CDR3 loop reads CASSDEQGATGNTIYF. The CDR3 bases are TGTGCCAGCAGCGACGAACAGGGGGCGACAGGAAACACCATATATTTT.

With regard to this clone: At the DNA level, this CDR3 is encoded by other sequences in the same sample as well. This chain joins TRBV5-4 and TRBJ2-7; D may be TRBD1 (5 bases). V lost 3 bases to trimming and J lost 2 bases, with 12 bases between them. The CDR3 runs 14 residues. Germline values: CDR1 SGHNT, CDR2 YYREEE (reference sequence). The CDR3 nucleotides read TGTGCCAGCAGCTCAGGGATCTCTACCTACGAGCAGTACTTC. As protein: CASSSGISTYEQYF.

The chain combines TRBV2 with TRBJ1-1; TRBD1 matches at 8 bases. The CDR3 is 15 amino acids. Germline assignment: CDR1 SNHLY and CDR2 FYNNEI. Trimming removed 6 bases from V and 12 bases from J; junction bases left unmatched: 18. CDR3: CASRNNRGARTQPFF. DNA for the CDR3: TGTGCCAGCAGGAATAACAGGGGGGCTCGGACTCAACCTTTCTTT.

The DNA for the CDR3 is TGTGCCAGCACTGAAACCACTAGCGGACGCTACGAGCAGTACTTC. Translating it yields CASTETTSGRYEQYF. The rearrangement joins TRBV28 to TRBJ2-7; TRBD2 aligns across 8 bases. The CDR3 loop spans 15 amino acids. Germline assignment: CDR1 MDHEN and CDR2 SYDVKM. V lost 7 bases and J lost 3; bases outside the gene matches: 11.

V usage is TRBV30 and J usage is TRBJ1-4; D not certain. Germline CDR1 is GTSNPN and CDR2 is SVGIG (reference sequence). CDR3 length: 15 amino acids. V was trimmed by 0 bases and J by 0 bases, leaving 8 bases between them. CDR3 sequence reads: CAWSVREATNEKLFF. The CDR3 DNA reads TGTGCCTGGAGTGTACGGGAGGCAACTAATGAAAAACTGTTTTTT.

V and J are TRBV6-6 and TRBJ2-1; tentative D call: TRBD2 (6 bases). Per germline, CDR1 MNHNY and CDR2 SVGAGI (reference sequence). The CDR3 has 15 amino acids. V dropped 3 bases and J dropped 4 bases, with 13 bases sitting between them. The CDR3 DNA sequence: TGTGCCAGCAGTTATGCACTAGCAGGGTACAATGAGCAGTTCTTC. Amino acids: CASSYALAGYNEQFF.

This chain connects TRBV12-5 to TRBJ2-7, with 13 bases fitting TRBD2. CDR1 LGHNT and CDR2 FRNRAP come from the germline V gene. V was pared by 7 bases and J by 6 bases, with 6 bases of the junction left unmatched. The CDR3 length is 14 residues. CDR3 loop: CASAQGLAGFEQYF. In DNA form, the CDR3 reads TGTGCTAGTGCACAGGGACTAGCGGGATTCGAGCAGTACTTC.

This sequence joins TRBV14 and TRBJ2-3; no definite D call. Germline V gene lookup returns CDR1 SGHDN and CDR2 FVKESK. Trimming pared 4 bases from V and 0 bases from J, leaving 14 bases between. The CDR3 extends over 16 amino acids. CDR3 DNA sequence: TGTGCCAGCAGCCGACACTCCATCATGAGCACAGATACGCAGTATTTT. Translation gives CASSRHSIMSTDTQYF.